The 32 T cell receptor beta chains given below trace back to one sample, sequenced in a study of T cells in Graves' hyperthyroidism and ophthalmopathy. TCR beta CDR3 regions were amplified from RNA. Primed by the HTBI set, a first-round RT-PCR was run on the TCR CDR3. TCRdb re-called the multiplex PCR reads with MiXCR, one entry per CDR3 protein. Among about 620,000 distinct CDR3 sequences, roughly 15% were seen once, and the ten largest hold about 3.8%. The specimen was blood. The source of these receptors is a woman between 25 and 40 years old with Graves' hyperthyroidism.

This clonotype was counted at least ten times. V gene TRBV2 combines with J gene TRBJ2-1; perhaps TRBD2 as D (6 bases). The CDR3 is 15 residues long. CDR1 and CDR2 from the germline V gene are SNHLY and FYNNEI. Trimming shortened V by 6 bases and J by 7 bases, and 19 bases separated the two germline ends. CDR3 in amino acids: CASRRTSTVLNEQFF. The DNA of the CDR3 is TGTGCCAGCAGACGTACTAGCACAGTACTGAATGAGCAGTTCTTC.

This clonotype was detected a few times. J is TRBJ1-2 and V is TRBV18; no clear D. Trimming removed 3 bases from V and 6 bases from J, with 11 bases in between. The length of the CDR3 is 13 residues. Germline V CDR1 and CDR2: KGHSH, LQKENI. CDR3 loop: CASSPAEEDGYTF. CDR3 in DNA: TGTGCCAGCTCACCTGCGGAGGAGGATGGCTACACCTTC.

J is TRBJ2-5 and V is TRBV5-1, with D unresolved. With 5 bases removed from V and 3 bases from J, the gap between germline ends came to 14 bases. Germline values: CDR1 SGHRS, CDR2 YFSETQ. CDR3 length equals 14 residues. The CDR3 protein is CASRRTHEEETQYF. The CDR3 bases are TGCGCCAGCAGGCGGACCCACGAGGAAGAGACCCAGTACTTC.

In the case of this clonotype: This may come from a read error, since a much larger clone is one base off. The J gene is TRBJ2-1, the V gene TRBV25-1; the match to TRBD1 covers 10 bases. V lost 3 bases, J lost 5 bases, and 10 bases stayed unmatched. CDR3 length: 17 amino acids. In germline, CDR1 is MGHDK, CDR2 SYGVNS. In nucleotides, the CDR3 is TGTGCCAGCAGTGAGTCCGTCGGACAGGGGGTGAACAATGAGCAGTTCTTC. Translation: CASSESVGQGVNNEQFF.

This clonotype was seen at least ten times. This sequence joins TRBV5-1 and TRBJ2-7, with TRBD2 as a possible D gene (6 bases). Trimming took 4 bases from V and 3 from J, leaving 8 bases between them. The CDR3 extends over 12 amino acids. From germline, CDR1 is SGHRS and CDR2 YFSETQ. CDR3 sequence (DNA): TGCGCCAGCAGCGGGACTGGCTACGAGCAGTACTTC. Translated: CASSGTGYEQYF. Full variable domain (outside the CDR3, taken from reference TRBV5-1 and TRBJ2-7): KAGVTQTPRYLIKTRGQQVTLSCSPISGHRSVSWYQQTPGQGLQFLFEYFSETQRNKGNFPGRFSGRQFSNSRSEMNVSTLELGDSALYLCASSGTGYEQYFGPGTRLTVT.

On this clonotype: The germline gene is not matched at one end of the junction; a read error may be the cause. The chain employs TRBV7-3 and TRBJ2-2; 10 bases line up with TRBD1. The CDR3 has 16 amino acids. In germline, CDR1 is SGHTA, CDR2 FQGTGA. The CDR3 protein is CASSSPGQGSTGELFF. The CDR3 nucleotides are TGCGCCAGCAGCTCCCCGGGACAGGGGAGTACCGGGGAGCTGTTTTTT.

With regard to this clonotype: A much larger clonotype is one base distant, so this may be a read error. The J gene is TRBJ2-7, the V gene TRBV5-1, with D possibly matching TRBD2 (6 bases). V was clipped by 3 bases and J by 3 bases, with 13 bases between them. Germline V gene data show CDR1 as SGHRS and CDR2 as YFSETQ. The CDR3 has 14 amino acids. This CDR3 reads CASSWEDRVYEQYF. CDR3 DNA sequence: TGCGCCAGCAGCTGGGAGGACCGGGTCTACGAGCAGTACTTC.

J is TRBJ2-1 and V is TRBV20-1; weak D call: TRBD1 (5 bases). V was pared by 0 bases and J by 0 bases, with 15 bases between. CDR3 length equals 17 residues. The V gene's germline CDR1 is DFQATT and CDR2 SNEGSKA (reference sequence). The CDR3 loop reads CSARDSDIQVSYNEQFF. In DNA form, the CDR3 reads TGCAGTGCTAGAGATTCCGACATACAGGTCTCCTACAATGAGCAGTTCTTC.

This clonotype came up many times. CDR3 residues: CASHERTAGGPGDTQYF. As DNA, the CDR3 is TGTGCCAGCCATGAGAGGACAGCGGGAGGGCCTGGAGATACGCAGTATTTT. J is TRBJ2-3 and V is TRBV2; 10 bases are shared with TRBD2. The CDR3 runs to 17 residues. V dropped 8 bases and J dropped 5; count of bases not matched to a gene: 16. Germline V gene lookup returns CDR1 SNHLY and CDR2 FYNNEI.

This clonotype was recorded at least ten times. The chain links TRBV11-2 to TRBJ2-5, with TRBD1 identical over 7 bases. The CDR3 contains 14 residues. V was clipped by 5 bases and J by 3 bases; unmatched bases: 6. Looked up from germline, CDR1 is SGHAT and CDR2 is FQNNGV. The CDR3 nucleotides read TGTGCCAGCAGCCCCCACAGGGGCGAAGAGACCCAGTACTTC. It translates to CASSPHRGEETQYF.

This clonotype has at least ten counts. DNA for the CDR3: TGTGCCAGCAGCGCATACAGAAAACTGGGCCTGAACACTGAAGCTTTCTTT. Protein sequence: CASSAYRKLGLNTEAFF. V gene TRBV3-1 combines with J gene TRBJ1-1; D is unclear. The germline V gene encodes CDR1 LGHDT and CDR2 YNNKEL (reference sequence). This CDR3 has 17 amino acids. V was pared by 5 bases and J by 0 bases, with 19 bases between.

This clonotype showed up just a few times. The CDR3 DNA reads TGCGCCAGCAGCTTAGAGTCTAGCGGGAGATATACAGATACGCAGTATTTT. It specifies CASSLESSGRYTDTQYF. The V call is TRBV5-1, the J call TRBJ2-3, with 10 bases aligning to TRBD2. V was clipped by 2 bases and J by 3 bases; unmatched bases: 9. Germline CDR1 is SGHRS and CDR2 is YFSETQ. This CDR3 is 17 amino acids long.

Ten or more counts support this clonotype. The gene calls are TRBV28 and TRBJ2-1; TRBD2 matches at 7 bases. The CDR3 runs to 14 residues. Germline trimming cut 1 base from V and 8 bases from J; bases unmatched to any gene: 5. CDR1 and CDR2 from the germline V gene are MDHEN and SYDVKM. Here the CDR3 reads CASSLLRESYEQFF. CDR3 bases: TGTGCCAGCAGTTTATTGCGGGAGTCTTATGAGCAGTTCTTC.

This chain's CDR3 is CASSDGIGPGELFF. The CDR3 DNA follows: TGTGCCAGCAGCGACGGCATAGGTCCTGGGGAGCTGTTTTTT. The J gene is TRBJ2-2, the V gene TRBV2; no clear D. V lost 6 bases and J lost 8, with 16 bases in between. Germline loops: CDR1 SNHLY, CDR2 FYNNEI. The length of the CDR3 is 14 residues.

This clonotype was picked up a small number of times. The chain has TRBV24-1 and TRBJ2-3; D may be TRBD1 (5 bases). This CDR3 contains 14 residues. The V gene's germline CDR1 is KGHDR and CDR2 SFDVKD. With 9 bases removed from V and 0 bases from J, the gap between germline ends came to 12 bases. The CDR3 nucleotides are TGTGCCACCTCACCGACAGAAAGCACAGATACGCAGTATTTT. Translation gives CATSPTESTDTQYF.

This clonotype was counted at least ten times. The chain is built from TRBV25-1 and TRBJ2-7; 10 bases map to TRBD1. This CDR3 has 15 amino acids. CDR1 is MGHDK, CDR2 SYGVNS, per germline. The junction had 5 bases not matched to a gene; V was cut back by 3 bases and J by 3 bases. The CDR3 coding sequence is TGTGCCAGCAGTGACGCCGGGACAGGGGACTACGAGCAGTACTTC. This codes for CASSDAGTGDYEQYF.

The chain has TRBV2 and TRBJ2-7; 13 bases map to TRBD2. Germline V gives CDR1 SNHLY, CDR2 FYNNEI. V gave up 6 bases and J gave up 0 bases; unmatched junction bases: 8. The CDR3 has 17 residues. The CDR3 nucleotides are TGTGCCAGCAGCTTCGGACTAGCGGGAGTATACTCCTACGAGCAGTACTTC. Residues: CASSFGLAGVYSYEQYF.

This clonotype was seen ten or more times. This chain connects TRBV7-3 to TRBJ1-1; the D gene is possibly TRBD1 (6 bases). Germline V lookup: CDR1 SGHTA, CDR2 FQGTGA. The CDR3 loop spans 15 amino acids. Deletions cut 1 base from V and 3 bases from J, with 12 bases between. The CDR3: CASSLRQAGDTEAFF. In DNA, the CDR3 is TGTGCCAGCAGCTTAAGACAGGCGGGCGACACTGAAGCTTTCTTT.

This clonotype was seen a handful of times. This chain connects TRBV7-9 to TRBJ1-6; 8 nucleotides align to TRBD1. Germline CDR1 SEHNR, CDR2 FQNEAQ (reference sequence). This CDR3 spans 15 amino acids. V shed 5 bases and J 6 bases; nucleotides not matched to a gene: 6. The CDR3 sequence is CASSLRDRLNSPLHF. CDR3 DNA: TGTGCCAGCAGCCTCCGGGACAGGCTTAATTCACCCCTCCACTTT.

CDR3 residues: CASSQVTAGGDEQYF. The CDR3 DNA is TGTGCCAGCAGCCAAGTTACAGCGGGAGGGGACGAGCAGTACTTC. V is TRBV3-1 and J is TRBJ2-7, with 10 bases matching TRBD2. The V and J ends lost 1 base and 5 bases, in that order; junction bases with no gene match: 5. CDR1 LGHDT and CDR2 YNNKEL come from the germline V gene (reference sequence). The CDR3 is made up of 15 amino acids.

This chain links TRBV5-1 with TRBJ1-4, with 8 bases identical to TRBD1. Trimming took 5 bases from V and 8 from J; bases not matched to a gene: 8. The CDR3 totals 14 residues. The germline V gene encodes CDR1 SGHRS and CDR2 YFSETQ. CDR3 bases: TGCGCCAGCAGGGCCCAGGGGGCTGGGGAAAAACTGTTTTTT. Translation: CASRAQGAGEKLFF. The variable domain in full, completed from reference TRBV5-1 and TRBJ1-4, reads KAGVTQTPRYLIKTRGQQVTLSCSPISGHRSVSWYQQTPGQGLQFLFEYFSETQRNKGNFPGRFSGRQFSNSRSEMNVSTLELGDSALYLCASRAQGAGEKLFFGSGTQLSVL.

This clonotype was found many times. The chain carries TRBV3-1 and TRBJ1-2, with D perhaps TRBD1 (5 bases). V lost 1 base to trimming and J lost 4 bases, with 16 bases between them. The length of the CDR3 is 16 residues. From germline, CDR1 is LGHDT and CDR2 YNNKEL (reference sequence). The DNA of the CDR3 is TGTGCCAGCAGCCAAGGTCCCCCAGGGTATAGCTATGGCTACACCTTC. It yields the protein CASSQGPPGYSYGYTF.

The chain has TRBV25-1 and TRBJ2-3; 10 bases line up with TRBD2. V dropped 4 bases and J dropped 1; count of bases not matched to a gene: 5. The CDR3 runs to 16 residues. The germline V gene encodes CDR1 MGHDK and CDR2 SYGVNS. This CDR3 reads CASSARLAGCTDTQYF. CDR3 bases: TGTGCCAGCAGTGCTAGACTAGCGGGCTGCACAGATACGCAGTATTTT.

This clonotype has a handful of counts. V is TRBV2 and J is TRBJ2-1; D remains unclear. The CDR3 runs to 13 residues. V was shortened by 6 bases and J by 6 bases, with 12 bases between the two germline ends. CDR1 is SNHLY, CDR2 FYNNEI, per germline. The DNA of the CDR3 is TGTGCCAGCAGACCCAAACCATTCAATGAGCAGTTCTTC. Protein product: CASRPKPFNEQFF.

This clonotype showed up many times. The rearrangement joins TRBV18 to TRBJ2-2; D is unresolved. The V and J ends lost 2 bases and 4 bases respectively, with 5 bases between them. Germline CDR1 is KGHSH and CDR2 is LQKENI. This CDR3 spans 13 amino acids. The chain's CDR3 is CASSPSITGELFF. The DNA of the CDR3 is TGTGCCAGCTCACCAAGCATCACCGGGGAGCTGTTTTTT.

The chain joins TRBV28 to TRBJ2-5; 7 nucleotides match TRBD1. Trimming removed 5 bases from V and 7 bases from J; junction bases left unmatched: 10. CDR1 and CDR2 from the germline V gene are MDHEN and SYDVKM. The CDR3 spans 14 residues. The CDR3 DNA reads TGTGCCAGCAGTCTCGGGACAGCTTGGGGGACCCAGTACTTC. Protein sequence: CASSLGTAWGTQYF.

CDR3 sequence (DNA): TGCGCCAGCAGCCAAGATCTTGAGGGGTGGGGCACTGAAGCTTTCTTT. Its translation: CASSQDLEGWGTEAFF. This chain joins TRBV4-3 and TRBJ1-1; D might be TRBD1 (5 bases). Germline-derived CDR1 and CDR2 are LGHNA and YSLEER. The CDR3 has 16 amino acids. Trimming removed 0 bases from V and 4 bases from J, with 15 bases in between.

This clonotype was found a few times. The chain combines TRBV3-1 with TRBJ2-3; D is unresolved. CDR1 is LGHDT, CDR2 YNNKEL, per germline (reference sequence). The CDR3 runs 14 residues. Trimming cost V 2 bases and J 0 bases, with 6 bases left between them. CDR3 nucleotides: TGTGCCAGCAGCCAAACTCCTAGCACAGATACGCAGTATTTT. The encoded protein is CASSQTPSTDTQYF.

This clonotype appeared a single time. A much larger clone lies one base from this, so it may be a read error. This sequence joins TRBV28 and TRBJ2-7, with TRBD1 identical over 8 bases. The length of the CDR3 is 12 residues. V gave up 11 bases and J gave up 6 bases; unmatched junction bases: 9. Germline CDR1 and CDR2: MDHEN and SYDVKM. In nucleotides, the CDR3 is TGTGCCCGTAGGACAGGGCCCTTCGAGCAGTACTTC. Its protein is CARRTGPFEQYF.

This clonotype was observed many times. The chain uses TRBV10-3 and TRBJ2-5, with 15 bases aligning to TRBD2. J lost 4 bases, V lost 8 bases, and 5 bases had no gene match. The CDR3 consists of 15 residues. Looked up from germline, CDR1 is ENHRY and CDR2 is SYGVKD. CDR3 nucleotide sequence: TGTGCCATCGGACTAGCGGGAGGGCCGACAGAGACCCAGTACTTC. It specifies CAIGLAGGPTETQYF.

The chain employs TRBV7-8 and TRBJ1-2, with 7 nucleotides matching TRBD1. The CDR3 contains 13 residues. V gave up 5 bases and J gave up 8 bases; unmatched junction bases: 8. Germline V gene sequence: CDR1 SGHVS, CDR2 FQNEAQ. This CDR3 is CASSATGEAGYTF. The CDR3 coding sequence is TGTGCCAGCAGCGCCACAGGGGAGGCGGGCTACACCTTC.

This clonotype was recorded at least ten times. The chain joins TRBV11-2 to TRBJ2-1; tentatively, D is TRBD1 or TRBD2 (5 bases each). Germline loops: CDR1 SGHAT, CDR2 FQNNGV. Trimming took off 4 bases at V and 9 bases at J, with 13 bases between the two ends. The CDR3 spans 13 residues. CDR3 bases: TGTGCCAGCAGCTCCTCAACTGGGGGTGAGCAGTTCTTC. This encodes CASSSSTGGEQFF.